This TCR beta chain was recovered during a study of shared clonotypes between healthy human individuals. As for the study in general: Each donor had three CD4 naive, three CD4 memory, two CD8 naive and one CD8 memory plate.

The repertoire was sequenced with immunoSEQ multiplex PCR; TCRdb's copy has only in-frame clones and lacks some. The table records 900,000 to 1,200,000 clones, around 78% of them present only once. CDR1 and CDR2 (germline): SGDLS, YYNGEE. CDR3 length equals 14 residues. The V end was cut by 4 bases, the J end by 1 base, with 9 bases between. V and J are TRBV9 and TRBJ1-5; D is possibly TRBD1 (6 bases). The receptor was isolated from a man between 18 and 35 years old in good health. Some clones in this sample may be carry-over from other donors' samples. Specimen: memory CD4+ T cells from PBMCs. Specified subset: CD45RA-negative fraction. The CDR3 spells CASSKGDSNQPQHF. CDR3 coding DNA: TGTGCCAGCAGCAAGGGGGACAGCAATCAGCCCCAGCATTTT.